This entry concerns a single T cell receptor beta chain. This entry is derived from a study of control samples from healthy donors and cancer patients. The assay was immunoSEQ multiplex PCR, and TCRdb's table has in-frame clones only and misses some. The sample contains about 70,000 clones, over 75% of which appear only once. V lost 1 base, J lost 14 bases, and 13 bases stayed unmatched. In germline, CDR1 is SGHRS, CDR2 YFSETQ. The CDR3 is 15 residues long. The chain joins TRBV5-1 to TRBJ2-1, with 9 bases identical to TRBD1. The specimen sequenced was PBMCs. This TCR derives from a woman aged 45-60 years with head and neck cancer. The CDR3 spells CASSLIEDRQGGKFF. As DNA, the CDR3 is TGCGCCAGCAGCTTGATAGAGGACCGACAGGGGGGGAAGTTCTTC.